The next 24 T cell receptor beta chains were all read from a single sample in a study of beta chain features in type 1 diabetes. The entirety of the isolated RNA underwent reverse transcription, so expressed TCRB transcripts were sequenced. Assay used: immunoSEQ multiplex PCR; TCRdb lists only in-frame clones, some missing. The sample contains about 220,000 clones, around 9.9% of which appear only once. The sequenced sample consisted of central memory CD4+ T cells from blood. These receptors all come from a man between 18 and 35 years old in good health.

In regard to this clone: A far larger clone is just one base off, so this is likely a read error. Other nucleotide sequences from this sample produce the same CDR3. The gene calls are TRBV29-1 and TRBJ2-4; possibly TRBD1 or TRBD2 for D (5 bases each). This CDR3 is 11 amino acids long. Germline CDR1 and CDR2: SQVTM and ANQGSEA. The V and J ends lost 6 bases and 8 bases respectively, with 11 bases between them. This CDR3 is CSVGVGDIQYF. For the CDR3, the DNA is TGCAGCGTGGGGGTCGGGGACATTCAGTACTTC.

Many counts were recorded for this clone. The gene calls are TRBV9 and TRBJ2-6, with 9 bases identical to TRBD1. The CDR3 totals 15 residues. Trimming removed 3 bases from V and 2 bases from J; junction bases left unmatched: 0. Per germline, CDR1 SGDLS and CDR2 YYNGEE. CDR3 nucleotides: TGTGCCAGCAGCGGACAGGGGGCTGGGGCCAACGTCCTGACTTTC. Translated: CASSGQGAGANVLTF.

This clone was observed at least ten times. V gene TRBV5-4 combines with J gene TRBJ2-1; the D gene is possibly TRBD2 (5 bases). The CDR3 runs 15 residues. Per the germline V gene, CDR1 is SGHNT and CDR2 is YYREEE (reference sequence). V lost 4 bases to trimming and J lost 8 bases, with 19 bases between them. CDR3 DNA: TGTGCCAGCAGCCGTATCCCCGGGATGGGAGATGAGCAGTTCTTC. Its translation: CASSRIPGMGDEQFF. The full variable domain, with the rest looked up from reference TRBV5-4 and TRBJ2-1, is ETGVTQSPTHLIKTRGQQVTLRCSSQSGHNTVSWYQQALGQGPQFIFQYYREEENGRGNFPPRFSGLQFPNYSSELNVNALELDDSALYLCASSRIPGMGDEQFFGPGTRLTVL.

The V gene is TRBV7-3, the J gene TRBJ2-5; a weak D match, TRBD1 (5 bases). Germline V gene sequence: CDR1 SGHTA, CDR2 FQGTGA. The CDR3 loop spans 14 amino acids. Between the trimmed V and J ends, which lost 1 base and 7 bases, there was a span of 13 bases. Here the CDR3 reads CASSLIGRAGTQYF. The CDR3 DNA reads TGTGCCAGCAGCTTAATCGGCAGGGCCGGGACCCAGTACTTC. The full variable domain, in which reference TRBV7-3 and TRBJ2-5 provide the parts outside the CDR3, is GAGVSQTPSNKVTEKGKYVELRCDPISGHTALYWYRQSLGQGPEFLIYFQGTGAADDSGLPNDRFFAVRPEGSVSTLKIQRTERGDSAVYLCASSLIGRAGTQYFGPGTRLLVL.

The chain carries TRBV2 and TRBJ2-3; 9 positions agree with TRBD2. The CDR3 has 14 residues. Trimming took 5 bases from V and 3 from J; bases not matched to a gene: 3. Germline loops: CDR1 SNHLY, CDR2 FYNNEI. CDR3 sequence reads: CASSRSGRTDTQYF. The CDR3 DNA sequence: TGTGCCAGCAGTCGAAGCGGGAGGACAGATACGCAGTATTTT.

The chain employs TRBV30 and TRBJ1-2; 8 bases are a match to TRBD1. Germline lookup yields CDR1 GTSNPN and CDR2 SVGIG (reference sequence). With 2 bases clipped from V and 8 bases from J, the junction kept 13 bases outside the gene matches. This CDR3 region has 15 residues. DNA of the CDR3: TGTGCCTGGAGTACCCGGACAGGGTGGGGTCAAGGCTACACCTTC. Translating it yields CAWSTRTGWGQGYTF. Variable domain in full (rest from reference TRBV30 and TRBJ1-2): SQTIHQWPATLVQPVGSPLSLECTVEGTSNPNLYWYRQAAGRGLQLLFYSVGIGQISSEVPQNLSASRPQDRQFILSSKKLLLSDSGFYLCAWSTRTGWGQGYTFGSGTRLTVV.

This clone was detected a few times. The chain has TRBV7-2 and TRBJ2-7, with D maybe TRBD2 (5 bases). Trimming shortened V by 0 bases and J by 7 bases, and 13 bases separated the two germline ends. CDR1 is SGHTA, CDR2 FQGNSA, per germline. CDR3 size: 14 residues. For the CDR3, the DNA is TGTGCCAGCAGCTTAGCGGGATTGTCGGGGGAGCAGTACTTC. It codes for CASSLAGLSGEQYF. Full variable domain (rest looked up from reference TRBV7-2 and TRBJ2-7): GAGVSQSPSNKVTEKGKDVELRCDPISGHTALYWYRQSLGQGLEFLIYFQGNSAPDKSGLPSDRFSAERTGGSVSTLTIQRTQQEDSAVYLCASSLAGLSGEQYFGPGTRLTVT.

This clone appeared many times. This CDR3 reads CASRENTEAFF. The CDR3 region has the DNA TGTGCCAGTAGAGAAAACACTGAAGCTTTCTTT. J is TRBJ1-1 and V is TRBV19; unclear D gene. Germline lookup yields CDR1 LNHDA and CDR2 SQIVND (reference sequence). V lost 6 bases and J lost 2, with 4 bases in between. This CDR3 has 11 residues.

This chain connects TRBV7-3 to TRBJ2-2; D is uncertain. CDR3 size: 13 residues. Trimming took off 4 bases at V and 3 bases at J, with 6 bases between the two ends. In germline, CDR1 is SGHTA, CDR2 FQGTGA. CDR3 sequence: CASSSKDTGELFF. The CDR3 nucleotides are TGTGCCAGCAGCTCGAAGGACACCGGGGAGCTGTTTTTT.

This clone has more than one count but fewer than ten. This chain joins TRBV5-1 and TRBJ1-1; the D gene is possibly TRBD1 (5 bases). The germline gives CDR1 SGHRS, CDR2 YFSETQ. V was clipped by 0 bases and J by 1 base, with 13 bases between them. There are 16 residues in the CDR3. CDR3 protein: CASSLVTTAPNTEAFF. The CDR3, as DNA: TGCGCCAGCAGCTTGGTCACGACAGCCCCGAACACTGAAGCTTTCTTT.

This clone came up a few times. The gene calls are TRBV28 and TRBJ2-7, with D possibly being TRBD2 (6 bases). This CDR3 is built from 15 residues. The V gene lost 2 bases and the J gene lost 0 bases, with 11 bases spanning the gap. The germline gives CDR1 MDHEN, CDR2 SYDVKM. The chain's CDR3 is CASSLGLAASYEQYF. The CDR3 bases are TGTGCCAGCAGTTTAGGGTTAGCGGCCTCCTACGAGCAGTACTTC. Full variable domain (rest looked up from reference TRBV28 and TRBJ2-7): DVKVTQSSRYLVKRTGEKVFLECVQDMDHENMFWYRQDPGLGLRLIYFSYDVKMKEKGDIPEGYSVSREKKERFSLILESASTNQTSMYLCASSLGLAASYEQYFGPGTRLTVT.

The chain is built from TRBV7-6 and TRBJ1-5; D gene unclear. Germline CDR1 and CDR2: SGHVS and FNYEAQ. This CDR3 has 13 residues. V lost 5 bases and J lost 6, with 11 bases in between. The CDR3 loop is CASSVDGSQPQHF. The CDR3 region has the DNA TGTGCCAGCAGCGTGGACGGGTCTCAGCCCCAGCATTTT.

V is TRBV5-6 and J is TRBJ2-5; D possibly matches TRBD1 or TRBD2 (5 bases each). Germline V CDR1 and CDR2: SGHDT, YYEEEE. V was trimmed by 0 bases and J by 4 bases, leaving 13 bases between them. This CDR3 contains 15 residues. The CDR3 sequence is CASSLEGPVGETQYF. Written as DNA, the CDR3 is TGTGCCAGCAGCTTGGAGGGACCTGTGGGAGAGACCCAGTACTTC.

V and J are TRBV30 and TRBJ1-5; D ambiguous. CDR1 GTSNPN and CDR2 SVGIG come from the germline V gene (reference sequence). V lost 1 base to trimming and J lost 3 bases, with 10 bases between them. This CDR3 is built from 14 residues. The DNA of the CDR3 is TGTGCCTGGAGTGGGGCAGGCGTCAATCAGCCCCAGCATTTT. Translated: CAWSGAGVNQPQHF.

This clone was found a few times. The chain joins TRBV5-6 to TRBJ2-7; TRBD1 is a possible D gene (5 bases). Germline assignment: CDR1 SGHDT and CDR2 YYEEEE. Trimming stripped 4 bases from V and 0 bases from J, with 17 bases between. This CDR3 has 16 residues. CDR3 region: CASSPYAQTVSYEQYF. In nucleotides, the CDR3 is TGTGCCAGCAGCCCCTATGCCCAGACAGTCTCCTACGAGCAGTACTTC.

In DNA form, the CDR3 reads TGTGCTAGTGGTCCTCAGGACGGTTACACCGGGGAGCTGTTTTTT. Translation gives CASGPQDGYTGELFF. The chain has TRBV12-5 and TRBJ2-2; D uncertain. Germline CDR1 and CDR2: LGHNT and FRNRAP. Trimming pared 5 bases from V and 3 bases from J, leaving 13 bases between. The CDR3 totals 15 residues. The variable domain in full, with the rest retrieved from reference TRBV12-5 and TRBJ2-2, is DARVTQTPRHKVTEMGQEVTMRCQPILGHNTVFWYRQTMMQGLELLAYFRNRAPLDDSGMPKDRFSAEMPDATLATLKIQPSEPRDSAVYFCASGPQDGYTGELFFGEGSRLTVL.

The chain joins TRBV9 to TRBJ2-3; D is uncertain. CDR3 size: 15 residues. V was trimmed by 0 bases and J by 1 base, leaving 9 bases between them. Germline V gene lookup returns CDR1 SGDLS and CDR2 YYNGEE. The CDR3 reads CASSVDGWGTDTQYF. The CDR3 nucleotides are TGTGCCAGCAGCGTAGACGGCTGGGGCACAGATACGCAGTATTTT.

This clone was detected only a few times. This chain uses TRBV2 with TRBJ2-5, with 7 bases that match TRBD1. The ends lost 5 bases at V and 5 bases at J; junction bases unmatched: 11. The CDR3 extends over 15 amino acids. Germline V lookup: CDR1 SNHLY, CDR2 FYNNEI. In DNA, the CDR3 is TGTGCCAGCAGTCCCCACCCGACAGGGTCCGAGACCCAGTACTTC. This gives the protein CASSPHPTGSETQYF. Supplemented by reference TRBV2 and TRBJ2-5, the full variable domain reads EPEVTQTPSHQVTQMGQEVILRCVPISNHLYFYWYRQILGQKVEFLVSFYNNEISEKSEIFDDQFSVERPDGSNFTLKIRSTKLEDSAMYFCASSPHPTGSETQYFGPGTRLLVL.

The chain has TRBV5-1 and TRBJ2-7; no reliable D call. Trimming cost V 4 bases and J 0 bases, with 14 bases left between them. Germline CDR1 and CDR2: SGHRS and YFSETQ. The CDR3 has 15 amino acids. The CDR3, as DNA: TGCGCCAGCAGCCTAAGATATACTAACTCCTACGAGCAGTACTTC. It yields the protein CASSLRYTNSYEQYF. Full variable domain (outside the CDR3, taken from reference TRBV5-1 and TRBJ2-7): KAGVTQTPRYLIKTRGQQVTLSCSPISGHRSVSWYQQTPGQGLQFLFEYFSETQRNKGNFPGRFSGRQFSNSRSEMNVSTLELGDSALYLCASSLRYTNSYEQYFGPGTRLTVT.

Ten or more counts support this clone. The J gene is TRBJ2-4, the V gene TRBV4-3, with D hard to call. Deletions cut 0 bases from V and 3 bases from J, with 9 bases between. Germline loops: CDR1 LGHNA, CDR2 YSLEER. There are 15 residues in the CDR3. The CDR3 sequence: CASSQDPLYKNIQYF. The CDR3 DNA follows: TGCGCCAGCAGCCAAGACCCTCTTTACAAAAACATTCAGTACTTC.

The chain links TRBV6-5 to TRBJ2-5, with D perhaps matching TRBD2 (5 bases). Germline-derived CDR1 and CDR2 are MNHEY and SVGAGI. Trimming took 5 bases from V and 9 from J, leaving 13 bases between them. The CDR3 covers 12 residues. The chain's CDR3 is CASSRVKEAQYF. CDR3 DNA: TGTGCCAGCAGTCGAGTTAAGGAGGCCCAGTACTTC.

V gene TRBV4-3 combines with J gene TRBJ2-7, with TRBD2 matching 11 bases. Germline CDR1 is LGHNA and CDR2 is YSLEER. The CDR3 totals 15 residues. The J segment lost 0 bases and the V segment lost 6 bases, leaving 4 bases of the junction unmatched. The CDR3 loop is CASRIGLAGSYEQYF. The CDR3 bases are TGCGCCAGCAGGATAGGACTAGCGGGCTCCTACGAGCAGTACTTC.

This sequence joins TRBV9 and TRBJ2-2; 8 nucleotides match TRBD1. The CDR3 sequence is 16 residues long. The V gene end was trimmed by 0 bases and the J gene end by 1 base; junction bases not matched to a gene: 2. Germline-derived CDR1 and CDR2 are SGDLS and YYNGEE. CDR3 coding DNA: TGTGCCAGCAGCGTAGAGGGGACAGGGAACACCGGGGAGCTGTTTTTT. Translated: CASSVEGTGNTGELFF. The whole variable domain, remainder taken from reference TRBV9 and TRBJ2-2, is DSGVTQTPKHLITATGQRVTLRCSPRSGDLSVYWYQQSLDQGLQFLIQYYNGEERAKGNILERFSAQQFPDLHSELNLSSLELGDSALYFCASSVEGTGNTGELFFGEGSRLTVL.

J is TRBJ2-1 and V is TRBV10-3, with 10 bases lining up with TRBD1. The V gene's germline CDR1 is ENHRY and CDR2 SYGVKD. The CDR3 loop spans 15 amino acids. The trim removed 7 bases at V and 5 bases at J, leaving 8 bases unmatched. CDR3 coding DNA: TGTGCCATCACCGGACAGGGGGGATCGAACAATGAGCAGTTCTTC. Protein product: CAITGQGGSNNEQFF.